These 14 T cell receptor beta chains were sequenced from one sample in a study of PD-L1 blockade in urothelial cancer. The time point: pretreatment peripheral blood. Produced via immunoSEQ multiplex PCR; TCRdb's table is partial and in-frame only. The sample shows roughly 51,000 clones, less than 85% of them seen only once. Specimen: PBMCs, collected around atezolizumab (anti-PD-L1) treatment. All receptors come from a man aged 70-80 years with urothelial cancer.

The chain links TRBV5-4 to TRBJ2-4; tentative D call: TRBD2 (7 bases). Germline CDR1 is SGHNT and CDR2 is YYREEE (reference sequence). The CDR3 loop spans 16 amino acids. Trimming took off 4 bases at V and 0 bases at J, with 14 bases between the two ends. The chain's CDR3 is CASSDDGGRAKNIQYF. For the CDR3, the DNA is TGTGCCAGCAGCGATGACGGGGGGCGAGCCAAAAACATTCAGTACTTC.

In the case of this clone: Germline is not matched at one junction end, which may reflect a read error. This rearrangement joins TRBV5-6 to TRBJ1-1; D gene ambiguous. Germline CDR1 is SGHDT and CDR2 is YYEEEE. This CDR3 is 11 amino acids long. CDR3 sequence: CASSLGREAFF. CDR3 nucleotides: TGTGCCAGCAGTTTGGGCCGGGAAGCTTTCTTT.

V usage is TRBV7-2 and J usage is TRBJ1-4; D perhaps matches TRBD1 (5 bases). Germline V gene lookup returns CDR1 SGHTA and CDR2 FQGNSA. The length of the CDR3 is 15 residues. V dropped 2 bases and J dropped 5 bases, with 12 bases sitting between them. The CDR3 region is CASSLQTATNEKLFF. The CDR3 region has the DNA TGTGCCAGCAGCTTACAGACAGCCACAAATGAAAAACTGTTTTTT.

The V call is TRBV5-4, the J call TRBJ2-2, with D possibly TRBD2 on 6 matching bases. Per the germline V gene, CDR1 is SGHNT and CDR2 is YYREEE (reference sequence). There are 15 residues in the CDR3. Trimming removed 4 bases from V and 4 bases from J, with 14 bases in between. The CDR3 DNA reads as TGTGCCAGCAGCGAGGGGCTAGCGAGCACCGGGGAGCTGTTTTTT. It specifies CASSEGLASTGELFF.

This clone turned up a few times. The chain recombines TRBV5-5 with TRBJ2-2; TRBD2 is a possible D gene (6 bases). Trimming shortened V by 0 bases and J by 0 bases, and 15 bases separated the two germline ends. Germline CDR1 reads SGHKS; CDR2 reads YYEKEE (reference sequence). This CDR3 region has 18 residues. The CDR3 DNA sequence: TGTGCCAGCAGCTTGGGATATCGGGGAGGCCCGAACACCGGGGAGCTGTTTTTT. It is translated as CASSLGYRGGPNTGELFF.

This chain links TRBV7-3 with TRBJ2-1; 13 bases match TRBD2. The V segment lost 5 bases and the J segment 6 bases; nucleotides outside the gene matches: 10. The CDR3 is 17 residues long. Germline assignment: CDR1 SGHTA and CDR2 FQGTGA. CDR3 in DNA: TGTGCCAGCAGCATCGGACTAGCGGGAGCTCGCTTCAATGAGCAGTTCTTC. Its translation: CASSIGLAGARFNEQFF. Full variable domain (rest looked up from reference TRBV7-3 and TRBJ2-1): GAGVSQTPSNKVTEKGKYVELRCDPISGHTALYWYRQSLGQGPEFLIYFQGTGAADDSGLPNDRFFAVRPEGSVSTLKIQRTERGDSAVYLCASSIGLAGARFNEQFFGPGTRLTVL.

In DNA, the CDR3 is TGTGCCAGTAGTATAACGGGCAGGGTCTCTTATGGCTACACCTTC. Its translation: CASSITGRVSYGYTF. V gene TRBV19 combines with J gene TRBJ1-2, with D perhaps TRBD1 (5 bases). This CDR3 comprises 15 residues. V was trimmed by 2 bases and J by 5 bases, leaving 15 bases between them. From germline, CDR1 is LNHDA and CDR2 SQIVND (reference sequence).

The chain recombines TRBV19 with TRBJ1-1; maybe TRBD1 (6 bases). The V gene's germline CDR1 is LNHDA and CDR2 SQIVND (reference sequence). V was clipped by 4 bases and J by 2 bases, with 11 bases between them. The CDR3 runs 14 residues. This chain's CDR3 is CASSKGHLNTEAFF. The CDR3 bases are TGTGCCAGTAGTAAGGGACACCTAAACACTGAAGCTTTCTTT.

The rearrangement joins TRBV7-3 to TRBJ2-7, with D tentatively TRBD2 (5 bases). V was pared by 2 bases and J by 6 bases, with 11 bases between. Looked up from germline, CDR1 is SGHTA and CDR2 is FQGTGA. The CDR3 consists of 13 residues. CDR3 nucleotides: TGTGCCAGCAGCTTAGCGAAGGGAGCCGAGCAGTACTTC. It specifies CASSLAKGAEQYF.

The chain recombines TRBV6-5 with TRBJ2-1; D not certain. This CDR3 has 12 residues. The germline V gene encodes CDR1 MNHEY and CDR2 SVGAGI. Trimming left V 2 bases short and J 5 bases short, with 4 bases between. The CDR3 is CASSYINNEQFF. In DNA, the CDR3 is TGTGCCAGCAGTTACATTAACAATGAGCAGTTCTTC.

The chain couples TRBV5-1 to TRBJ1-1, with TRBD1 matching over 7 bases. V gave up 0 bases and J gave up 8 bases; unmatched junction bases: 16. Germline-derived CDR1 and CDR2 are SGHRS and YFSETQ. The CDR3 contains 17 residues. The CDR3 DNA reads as TGCGCCAGCAGCTTGGAAACGACAGGGCGGGGCATAGCGGAAGCTTTCTTT. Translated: CASSLETTGRGIAEAFF. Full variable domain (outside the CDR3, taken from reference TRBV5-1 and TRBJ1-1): KAGVTQTPRYLIKTRGQQVTLSCSPISGHRSVSWYQQTPGQGLQFLFEYFSETQRNKGNFPGRFSGRQFSNSRSEMNVSTLELGDSALYLCASSLETTGRGIAEAFFGQGTRLTVV.

The CDR3 nucleotides are TGTGCCACCAGCAGAGGGGGACACATCTCTGGGGCCAACGTCCTGACTTTC. It specifies CATSRGGHISGANVLTF. The chain couples TRBV15 to TRBJ2-6; tentative D call: TRBD1 (6 bases). V lost 1 base and J 0 bases, leaving 10 bases between the germline ends. Germline CDR1 and CDR2: LNHNV and YYDKDF (reference sequence). The CDR3 spans 17 residues.

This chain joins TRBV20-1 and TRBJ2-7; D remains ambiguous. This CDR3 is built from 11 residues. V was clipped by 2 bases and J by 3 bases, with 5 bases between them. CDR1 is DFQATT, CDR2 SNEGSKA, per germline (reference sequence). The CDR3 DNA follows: TGCAGTGCTAGAAGCCACTACGAGCAGTACTTC. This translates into CSARSHYEQYF.

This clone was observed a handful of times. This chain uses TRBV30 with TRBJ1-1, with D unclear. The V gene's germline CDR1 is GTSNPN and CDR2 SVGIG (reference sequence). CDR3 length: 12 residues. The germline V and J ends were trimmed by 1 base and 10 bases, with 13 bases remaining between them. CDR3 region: CAWSALSMAAFF. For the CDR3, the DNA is TGTGCCTGGAGTGCCCTGTCCATGGCAGCTTTCTTT.